This T cell receptor (beta chain) was obtained from a study of cytotoxic CD8 clonotypes in ibrutinib-treated CLL. At the level of the study: Response samples were drawn at a median of around 11 months of treatment, range 6 to 36. Study observations and caveats: Public clonotypes, an uncommon group, contracted or remained stable on treatment.

Assay used: immunoSEQ multiplex PCR; TCRdb lists only in-frame clones, some missing. The sample lists some 130,000 clones; approximately 85% were seen once. In the case of this clone: The antigen is undetermined.

CDR3 length equals 14 residues. V was clipped by 5 bases and J by 1 base, with 11 bases between them. Germline CDR1 reads PRHDT; CDR2 reads FYEKMQ (reference sequence). The sequenced sample was PBMCs, obtained after 24 months of ibrutinib treatment. This sequence joins TRBV13 and TRBJ1-1; D perhaps matches TRBD1 (6 bases). The TCR sequence derives from a human donor with chronic lymphocytic leukemia. The CDR3 region has the DNA TGTGCCAGCAGCCCAACGGACAGGAACACTGAAGCTTTCTTT. It codes for CASSPTDRNTEAFF.